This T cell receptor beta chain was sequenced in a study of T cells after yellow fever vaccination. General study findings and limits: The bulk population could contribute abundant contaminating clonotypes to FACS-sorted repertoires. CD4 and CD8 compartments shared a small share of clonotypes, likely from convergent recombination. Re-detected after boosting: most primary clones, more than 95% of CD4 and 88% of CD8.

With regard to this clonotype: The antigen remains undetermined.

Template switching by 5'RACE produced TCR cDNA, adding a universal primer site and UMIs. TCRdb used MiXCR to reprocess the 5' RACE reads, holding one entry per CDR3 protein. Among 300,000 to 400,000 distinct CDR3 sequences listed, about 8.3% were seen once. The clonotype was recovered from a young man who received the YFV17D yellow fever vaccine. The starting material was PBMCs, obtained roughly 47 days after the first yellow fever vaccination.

The chain's CDR3 is CASSRTGGVYNEQFF. DNA for the CDR3: TGTGCCAGCAGCAGGACAGGGGGAGTCTACAATGAGCAGTTCTTC. The chain employs TRBV7-6 and TRBJ2-1; 10 positions agree with TRBD1. The CDR3 sequence is 15 residues long. After removal of 5 bases from V and 3 bases from J, the junction contained 4 bases not matched to a gene. Germline CDR1 and CDR2: SGHVS and FNYEAQ. Variable domain in full (rest from reference TRBV7-6 and TRBJ2-1): GAGVSQSPRYKVTKRGQDVALRCDPISGHVSLYWYRQALGQGPEFLTYFNYEAQQDKSGLPNDRFSAERPEGSISTLTIQRTEQRDSAMYRCASSRTGGVYNEQFFGPGTRLTVL.